This is a list of T cell receptor beta chains from one sample in a study of blood T cell repertoires in COVID-19. Clones were sequenced by immunoSEQ multiplex PCR, and TCRdb holds only the in-frame ones, with some missing. The sample lists around 63,000 clones; 87% were seen once. The sequenced sample was peripheral blood. The receptors shown here come from a man in his 60s with acute or convalescent COVID-19. The CDR3 runs from the conserved cysteine through the conserved F or W. Fields, in order: D gene, clone size, J gene, V gene, CDR3 DNA, CDR3 protein. A D gene is named only where the DNA matches it firmly. Size values are once, few and many counts, or a class for expanded clones, and some rows have none.

TRBD1 | few | TRBJ1-2 | TRBV10-3 | TGTGCCATCAGTGAGTCGATTACAGGGGGTGACTATGGCTACACCTTC | CAISESITGGDYGYTF
NA | NA | TRBJ1-2 | TRBV28 | TGTGCCAGCAGTTCCCCACTCGGGGGGGTGAGAGGCTACACCTTC | CASSSPLGGVRGYTF
NA | NA | TRBJ1-5 | TRBV5-8 | TGTGCCAGCAGCTTGGTTTTTATCGTTAGCAATCAGCCCCAGCATTTT | CASSLVFIVSNQPQHF
TRBD1 | NA | TRBJ2-7 | TRBV5-5 | TGTGCCAGCAGCCCTCCCCCAGGGGGCGTTTACGAGCAGTACTTC | CASSPPPGGVYEQYF
TRBD2 | NA | TRBJ2-7 | TRBV6-2/TRBV6-3 | TGTGCCAGCAGTTACTCATTCGGGACTAGCGGGGGGATCTACGAGCAGTACTTC | CASSYSFGTSGGIYEQYF
NA | NA | TRBJ1-2 | TRBV6-5 | TGTGCCAGCAGTACACAGGGTTTCGGCTATGGCTACACCTTC | CASSTQGFGYGYTF
NA | NA | TRBJ1-5 | TRBV3-1/TRBV3-2 | TGTGCCAGCAGCCAGGACAGCACCCTAAATCAGCCCCAGCATTTT | CASSQDSTLNQPQHF
TRBD1 | NA | TRBJ1-2 | TRBV7-9 | TGTGCCAGCAGCTTACGGGACAGGGGCTATGGCTACACCTTC | CASSLRDRGYGYTF
NA | NA | TRBJ2-5 | TRBV18 | TGTGCCAGCTCACCACCGGGGGGGCGAGAGACCCAGTACTTC | CASSPPGGRETQYF
TRBD1 | NA | TRBJ1-2 | TRBV5-6 | TGTGCCAGCAGTTTCTTATCAGGGGGAAGGAACTATGGCTACACCTTC | CASSFLSGGRNYGYTF
NA | NA | TRBJ1-2 | TRBV20-1 | TGCAGTGCTAGTGGACAGAACTATGGCTACACCTTC | CSASGQNYGYTF
TRBD1 | few | TRBJ2-5 | TRBV6-2/TRBV6-3 | TGTGCCAGCAGTTCCCGAGGGCGACAGGGGTCGTACCAAGAGACCCAGTACTTC | CASSSRGRQGSYQETQYF
TRBD2 | NA | TRBJ2-5 | TRBV4-2 | TGTGCCAGCAGCCCAGGACTAGCGGGGGCCCAAGAGACCCAGTACTTC | CASSPGLAGAQETQYF
TRBD1 | NA | TRBJ1-6 | TRBV9 | TGTGCCAGCAGCGTAGCAGGACAGGGGGATAATTCACCCCTCCACTTT | CASSVAGQGDNSPLHF
NA | NA | TRBJ1-1 | TRBV6-5 | TGTGCCACAGAAGACTACACAAGCGAAGCTTTCTTT | CATEDYTSEAFF
NA | NA | TRBJ1-1 | TRBV10-1 | TGCGCCAGCAGTGAACAGGCATCGAACACTGAAGCTTTCTTT | CASSEQASNTEAFF
NA | NA | TRBJ1-1 | TRBV15 | TGTGCCACCAGCAGCCGAACAGGATACTCTCAAGCTTTCTTT | CATSSRTGYSQAFF
TRBD1 | NA | TRBJ2-7 | TRBV3-1/TRBV3-2 | TGTGCCAGCAGCCGACAGGGGGCCAACGAGCAGTACTTC | CASSRQGANEQYF
NA | NA | TRBJ1-3 | TRBV7-9 | TGTGCCAGCAGCCGACCTGACAGCTACTCTGGAAACACCATATATTTT | CASSRPDSYSGNTIYF
NA | NA | TRBJ1-2 | TRBV5-6 | TGTGCCAGCAGCCGCCGGGACATTAACTATGGCTACACCTTC | CASSRRDINYGYTF
NA | NA | TRBJ1-6 | TRBV30 | TGTGCCTGGACAATGGCCGGACAGTACTATAATTCACCCCTCCACTTT | CAWTMAGQYYNSPLHF
TRBD1 | NA | TRBJ1-1 | TRBV10-3 | TGTGCCATCAGAGGGACAGGGTCTCCTGAAGCTTTCTTT | CAIRGTGSPEAFF
NA | NA | TRBJ1-1 | TRBV19 | TGTGCCAGTAGTACTACGGTCCCCCGGGGCACTGAAGCTTTCTTT | CASSTTVPRGTEAFF
NA | NA | TRBJ2-7 | TRBV2 | TGTGCCAGCAGCACGAGGCAGGGGCCCGACGAGCAGTACTTC | CASSTRQGPDEQYF
TRBD2 | NA | TRBJ2-2 | TRBV7-2 | TGTGCCAGCAGCTTAATCGCTGGCGGGGGGACCGGGGAGCTGTTTTTT | CASSLIAGGGTGELFF
NA | NA | TRBJ2-7 | TRBV27 | TGTGCCAGCAGTCCCCCCACGGGGTACGAGCAGTACTTC | CASSPPTGYEQYF
TRBD1 | NA | TRBJ1-3 | TRBV11-2 | TGTGCCAGCAGCCAACGGACAGGGGTAGAAAACACCATATATTTT | CASSQRTGVENTIYF
TRBD1 | NA | TRBJ1-2 | TRBV7-2 | TGTGCCAGCAGCAAGGGACAGGGAAGAGACGGCTACACCTTC | CASSKGQGRDGYTF
TRBD2 | NA | TRBJ2-3 | TRBV19 | TGTGCCAGTAGTGGGACTAGCGGGGGCGTGAGGCCAGATACGCAGTATTTT | CASSGTSGGVRPDTQYF
TRBD2 | NA | TRBJ2-2 | TRBV5-1 | TGCGCCAGCAGCTTGGGATTAGCGGGGGGGCCCACCGGGGAGCTGTTTTTT | CASSLGLAGGPTGELFF
TRBD1 | NA | TRBJ1-6 | TRBV19 | TGTGCCAGTAGGAGCACGGACAGGGGGAGGAATTCACCCCTCCACTTT | CASRSTDRGRNSPLHF
TRBD2 | NA | TRBJ2-3 | TRBV4-3 | TGCGCCAGCAGCGACGCATGGGGGGGACTCACAGATACGCAGTATTTT | CASSDAWGGLTDTQYF
TRBD1 | NA | TRBJ2-7 | TRBV27 | TGTGCCAGCAGTTCGGGGGGACAGGGGAGACGGCAGTACTTC | CASSSGGQGRRQYF
NA | NA | TRBJ2-1 | TRBV10-1 | TGCGCCAGCAGTCCGTCGACTGTAGGTGAGCAGTTCTTC | CASSPSTVGEQFF
TRBD2 | NA | TRBJ2-1 | TRBV27 | TGTGCCAGCGGGTTTAGCGGGGGCCGCTACAATGAGCAGTTCTTC | CASGFSGGRYNEQFF
NA | NA | TRBJ1-5 | TRBV10-3 | TGTGCCATCAGTGGGGGGGGCGATCAGCCCCAGCATTTT | CAISGGGDQPQHF
NA | few | TRBJ1-2 | TRBV5-6 | TGTGCCAGCAGCTTGAGACAGACGACCAACTATGGCTACACCTTC | CASSLRQTTNYGYTF
TRBD2 | NA | TRBJ2-5 | TRBV30 | TGTGCCTGGAGTATTGGGTCTAGCGGGGGAGGGGAGACCCAGTACTTC | CAWSIGSSGGGETQYF
TRBD2 | NA | TRBJ2-3 | TRBV5-1 | TGCGCCAGCAGCTTGGATCCAGCGGGGGGGGCAGATACGCAGTATTTT | CASSLDPAGGADTQYF
TRBD1 | NA | TRBJ1-1 | TRBV3-1/TRBV3-2 | TGTGCCAGCAGGCCCGGGACAGGGACGACTGAAGCTTTCTTT | CASRPGTGTTEAFF
TRBD1 | NA | TRBJ2-1 | TRBV7-2 | TGTGCCAGCAGCGTCAGACAGGGGCGAAATGAGCAGTTCTTC | CASSVRQGRNEQFF
TRBD1 | NA | TRBJ2-2 | TRBV10-3 | TGTGCCATCAACCCGGGACAGGGAAGTACCGGGGAGCTGTTTTTT | CAINPGQGSTGELFF